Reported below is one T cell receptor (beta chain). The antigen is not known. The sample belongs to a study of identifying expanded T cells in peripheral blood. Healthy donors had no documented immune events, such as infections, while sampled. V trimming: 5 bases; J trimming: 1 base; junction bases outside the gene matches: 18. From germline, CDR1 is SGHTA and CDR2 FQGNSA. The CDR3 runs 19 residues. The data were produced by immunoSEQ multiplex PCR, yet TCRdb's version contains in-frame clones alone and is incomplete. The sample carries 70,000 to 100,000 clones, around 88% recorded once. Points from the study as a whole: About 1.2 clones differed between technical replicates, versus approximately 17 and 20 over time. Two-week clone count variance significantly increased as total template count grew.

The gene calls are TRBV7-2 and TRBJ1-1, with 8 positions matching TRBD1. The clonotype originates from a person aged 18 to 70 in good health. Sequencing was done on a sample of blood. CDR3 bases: TGTGCCAGCAGCCCCAAAAGTTGGACAGGGACTTTCTGGAACACTGAAGCTTTCTTT. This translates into CASSPKSWTGTFWNTEAFF.